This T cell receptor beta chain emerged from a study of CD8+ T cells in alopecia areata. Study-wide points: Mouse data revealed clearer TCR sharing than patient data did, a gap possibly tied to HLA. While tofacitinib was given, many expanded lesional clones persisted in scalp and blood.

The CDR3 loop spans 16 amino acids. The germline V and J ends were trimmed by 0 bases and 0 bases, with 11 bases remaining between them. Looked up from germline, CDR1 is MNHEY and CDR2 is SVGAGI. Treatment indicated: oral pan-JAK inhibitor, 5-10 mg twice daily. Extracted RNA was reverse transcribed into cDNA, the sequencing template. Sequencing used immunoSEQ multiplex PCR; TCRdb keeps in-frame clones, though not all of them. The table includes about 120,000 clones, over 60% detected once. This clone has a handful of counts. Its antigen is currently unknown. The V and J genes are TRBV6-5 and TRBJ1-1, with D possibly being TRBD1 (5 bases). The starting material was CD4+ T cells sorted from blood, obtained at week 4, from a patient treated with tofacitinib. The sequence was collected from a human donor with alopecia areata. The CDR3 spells CASSYSRAGLNTEAFF. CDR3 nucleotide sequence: TGTGCCAGCAGTTACTCGCGGGCAGGGCTGAACACTGAAGCTTTCTTT.